Presented here are 27 T cell receptor beta chains from one specimen sequenced in a study of monozygotic twins with inflammatory bowel disease. TCRdb reprocessed the 5' RACE reads and reports one entry per CDR3 protein, with no DNA. This listing includes about 210,000 distinct CDR3 sequences. The sample comprised blood. The receptors were sampled from a human donor with ulcerative colitis or Crohn's disease, or a healthy co-twin of an affected twin (not recorded which).

The genes are TRBV5-1 and TRBJ2-3; the TCRdb D gene call, TRBD1, has no DNA to confirm it. Germline CDR1 is SGHRS and CDR2 is YFSETQ. The CDR3 consists of 16 residues. The CDR3 reads CASSPDPTTGSDTQYF.

The chain recombines TRBV7-9 with TRBJ2-7. This CDR3 has 14 amino acids. Germline V lookup: CDR1 SEHNR, CDR2 FQNEAQ (reference sequence). Here the CDR3 reads CASSFEGGPNEQYF.

This chain connects TRBV5-6 to TRBJ1-3; TCRdb reports TRBD1, a call that lacks DNA to check it against. CDR3 length equals 16 residues. In germline, CDR1 is SGHDT, CDR2 YYEEEE. Here the CDR3 reads CASSWRGRGSGNTIYF.

This sequence joins TRBV11-2 and TRBJ2-3; with no DNA, the TCRdb D assignment of TRBD2 cannot be verified. This CDR3 is built from 13 residues. Germline loops: CDR1 SGHAT, CDR2 FQNNGV. This CDR3 reads CASSSLLAYTQYF.

The J gene is TRBJ1-1, the V gene TRBV27. This CDR3 spans 18 amino acids. The germline CDR1 and CDR2 sequences are MNHEY and SMNVEV (reference sequence). The CDR3 sequence is CASSSASFPVPGNTEAFF.

J is TRBJ1-4 and V is TRBV20-1. The CDR3 extends over 13 amino acids. Germline V gives CDR1 DFQATT, CDR2 SNEGSKA (reference sequence). The CDR3 sequence is CSARLGTNEKLFF.

The CDR3 loop is CASSLAQGTGNTEAFF. The rearrangement uses TRBV7-9 and TRBJ1-1; TCRdb proposes TRBD1, but this gene call is untestable without DNA. Germline CDR1 reads SEHNR; CDR2 reads FQNEAQ (reference sequence). The CDR3 is 16 residues long.

J is TRBJ2-7 and V is TRBV19; with no DNA, the TCRdb D assignment of TRBD1 cannot be verified. Germline lookup yields CDR1 LNHDA and CDR2 SQIVND (reference sequence). The CDR3 extends over 16 amino acids. CDR3: CASSTLGQGRAYEQYF.

V is TRBV6-6 and J is TRBJ2-2; TCRdb lists TRBD1, though no DNA is available to test this call. The CDR3 is 12 amino acids. Germline CDR1 reads MNHNY; CDR2 reads SVGAGI (reference sequence). CDR3 sequence reads: CASRTGAGELFF.

This sequence joins TRBV20-1 and TRBJ1-6; TCRdb outputs TRBD1, but without DNA this stays unchecked. Per germline, CDR1 DFQATT and CDR2 SNEGSKA (reference sequence). CDR3 length: 15 residues. Here the CDR3 reads CSAKGRDSRNSPLHF.

The J gene is TRBJ2-2, the V gene TRBV5-5; TCRdb proposes TRBD1, but this gene call is untestable without DNA. Germline loops: CDR1 SGHKS, CDR2 YYEKEE (reference sequence). The CDR3 extends over 13 amino acids. The chain's CDR3 is CAGGETNTGELFF.

This chain connects TRBV10-2 to TRBJ2-7; TCRdb's D call of TRBD1 is untestable without DNA. CDR1 and CDR2 (germline): WSHSY, SAAADI. There are 12 residues in the CDR3. CDR3 sequence: CASRGAGYEQYF.

The rearrangement joins TRBV2 to TRBJ2-2; TCRdb's D call of TRBD2 is untestable without DNA. In germline, CDR1 is SNHLY, CDR2 FYNNEI. The CDR3 totals 18 residues. The CDR3 reads CASSLRGPGTSVPGELFF.

The genes are TRBV9 and TRBJ2-3; TCRdb names TRBD2, which stays unverified in the absence of DNA. There are 17 residues in the CDR3. In germline, CDR1 is SGDLS, CDR2 YYNGEE. The CDR3 region is CASSSPRAGGGTDTQYF.

The V call is TRBV24-1, the J call TRBJ2-1; the D call of TRBD1 rests on TCRdb alone, since no DNA is present to check it. The CDR3 length is 14 residues. Looked up from germline, CDR1 is KGHDR and CDR2 is SFDVKD. CDR3 in amino acids: CATSAAGQGSEQFF.

The rearrangement links TRBV11-2 to TRBJ2-1. This CDR3 region has 13 residues. Per the germline V gene, CDR1 is SGHAT and CDR2 is FQNNGV. CDR3: CASSVFSYNEQFF. Full variable domain (outside the CDR3, taken from reference TRBV11-2 and TRBJ2-1): EAGVAQSPRYKIIEKRQSVAFWCNPISGHATLYWYQQILGQGPKLLIQFQNNGVVDDSQLPKDRFSAERLKGVDSTLKIQPAKLEDSAVYLCASSVFSYNEQFFGPGTRLTVL.

The chain employs TRBV5-1 and TRBJ2-7; as DNA is missing, the TRBD1 call by TCRdb cannot be tested. The CDR3 sequence is 15 residues long. Germline V CDR1 and CDR2: SGHRS, YFSETQ. CDR3 sequence reads: CASSPGDRNTYEQYF.

This chain uses TRBV5-1 with TRBJ2-2; absent DNA, TCRdb's TRBD2 call cannot be checked. From germline, CDR1 is SGHRS and CDR2 YFSETQ. CDR3 length: 16 amino acids. CDR3 loop: CASSFGSQANTGELFF. The full variable domain, in which reference TRBV5-1 and TRBJ2-2 provide the parts outside the CDR3, is KAGVTQTPRYLIKTRGQQVTLSCSPISGHRSVSWYQQTPGQGLQFLFEYFSETQRNKGNFPGRFSGRQFSNSRSEMNVSTLELGDSALYLCASSFGSQANTGELFFGEGSRLTVL.

This chain links TRBV6-2 or TRBV6-3 with TRBJ2-7; TCRdb proposes TRBD1, but this gene call is untestable without DNA. This CDR3 has 15 residues. Germline CDR1 and CDR2: MNHEY and SVGEGT. The CDR3 is CASSYQDRGTYEQYF.

The rearrangement links TRBV7-2 to TRBJ2-3; with no DNA, the TCRdb D assignment of TRBD1 cannot be verified. From germline, CDR1 is SGHTA and CDR2 FQGNSA. The CDR3 loop spans 15 amino acids. The CDR3 reads CASSFGGSRSDTQYF.

This sequence joins TRBV18 and TRBJ2-3; without DNA, the TCRdb call of TRBD2 cannot be checked. Germline V lookup: CDR1 KGHSH, CDR2 LQKENI. The CDR3 is 16 amino acids. CDR3 protein: CASSPSPSGGGDTQYF.

The rearrangement uses TRBV6-2 or TRBV6-3 and TRBJ2-1; with no DNA, the TCRdb D assignment of TRBD1 cannot be verified. The CDR3 runs 15 residues. Germline-derived CDR1 and CDR2 are MNHEY and SVGEGT. The CDR3 here is CASRGGGLLYNEQFF.

The CDR3 loop reads CASSLGPGGSYNSPLHF. The chain is built from TRBV5-1 and TRBJ1-6; the D call of TRBD1 rests on TCRdb alone, since no DNA is present to check it. The CDR3 loop spans 17 amino acids. Per the germline V gene, CDR1 is SGHRS and CDR2 is YFSETQ. Filled out from reference TRBV5-1 and TRBJ1-6, the complete variable domain reads KAGVTQTPRYLIKTRGQQVTLSCSPISGHRSVSWYQQTPGQGLQFLFEYFSETQRNKGNFPGRFSGRQFSNSRSEMNVSTLELGDSALYLCASSLGPGGSYNSPLHFGNGTRLTVT.

This sequence joins TRBV20-1 and TRBJ2-7. Germline-derived CDR1 and CDR2 are DFQATT and SNEGSKA (reference sequence). The CDR3 is made up of 12 amino acids. Here the CDR3 reads CSARYSSTEQYF.

V is TRBV9 and J is TRBJ2-2; the D gene TCRdb calls, TRBD2, cannot be checked with no DNA. This CDR3 contains 17 residues. Germline CDR1 reads SGDLS; CDR2 reads YYNGEE. The CDR3 sequence is CASSVRGASGATGELFF.

The chain couples TRBV5-1 to TRBJ1-2; the TCRdb D gene call, TRBD1, has no DNA to confirm it. The CDR3 has 14 amino acids. Germline assignment: CDR1 SGHRS and CDR2 YFSETQ. The CDR3 protein is CASSLYRGDSGYTF.

The chain joins TRBV27 to TRBJ1-5; TCRdb's D gene call, TRBD1, goes unchecked for lack of DNA. The CDR3 runs to 15 residues. The germline gives CDR1 MNHEY, CDR2 SMNVEV (reference sequence). CDR3 loop: CASSLLGGRNQPQHF.